These 6 T cell receptor beta chains were all obtained from the same sample, sequenced in a study of T cell responses to AZD1222 COVID-19 vaccine. Method: immunoSEQ multiplex PCR; TCRdb's copy keeps in-frame clones and lacks some. The data show around 99,000 clones, with 87% seen just once and about 4.5% held by the top ten. Sequencing was performed on peripheral blood, taken on day 0 of AZD1222 vaccination. The receptors originated from an adult in good health.

The chain couples TRBV7-8 to TRBJ2-3; D call uncertain. Trimming left V 7 bases short and J 1 base short, with 15 bases between. Germline CDR1 SGHVS, CDR2 FQNEAQ. CDR3 length: 15 residues. The CDR3 sequence: CASTSLYSGTDTQYF. CDR3 coding DNA: TGTGCCAGCACCAGCCTGTACTCGGGCACAGATACGCAGTATTTT.

The chain recombines TRBV19 with TRBJ2-3; TRBD2 is a possible D gene (6 bases). Deletions cut 7 bases from V and 2 bases from J, with 19 bases between. The germline V gene has CDR1 LNHDA and CDR2 SQIVND (reference sequence). CDR3 length: 16 residues. The CDR3 region has the DNA TGTGCCAGTAAGTCGGGAGATCAGTACGCCACAGATACGCAGTATTTT. This sequence encodes CASKSGDQYATDTQYF.

The rearrangement uses TRBV19 and TRBJ2-3; D is unclear. The germline CDR1 and CDR2 sequences are LNHDA and SQIVND (reference sequence). The CDR3 loop spans 12 amino acids. V was cut by 3 bases and J by 4 bases, with 5 bases left in between. The CDR3 here is CASSIYPDTQYF. CDR3 DNA sequence: TGTGCCAGTAGTATCTACCCAGATACGCAGTATTTT.

The J gene is TRBJ2-2, the V gene TRBV18; D may be TRBD1 (5 bases). This CDR3 has 15 amino acids. In germline, CDR1 is KGHSH, CDR2 LQKENI. The V and J ends lost 1 base and 8 bases respectively, with 14 bases between them. The CDR3 nucleotides are TGTGCCAGCTCACCACGTGAAGGGGCTTCTGGGGAGCTGTTTTTT. It codes for CASSPREGASGELFF.

The rearrangement uses TRBV5-4 and TRBJ2-2, with 11 bases identical to TRBD2. Unmatched junction bases numbered 4, after V lost 5 bases and J lost 1 base. Germline V gives CDR1 SGHNT, CDR2 YYREEE (reference sequence). This CDR3 contains 16 residues. The DNA of the CDR3 is TGTGCCAGCAGTACTGGACTAGCGGGGAACACCGGGGAGCTGTTTTTT. It specifies CASSTGLAGNTGELFF. Supplemented by reference TRBV5-4 and TRBJ2-2, the full variable domain reads ETGVTQSPTHLIKTRGQQVTLRCSSQSGHNTVSWYQQALGQGPQFIFQYYREEENGRGNFPPRFSGLQFPNYSSELNVNALELDDSALYLCASSTGLAGNTGELFFGEGSRLTVL.

The CDR3 DNA reads TGCGCCAGCAGCCAACCTGACACCCTCGGGACTGAAGCTTTCTTT. Protein: CASSQPDTLGTEAFF. The chain uses TRBV4-1 and TRBJ1-1; no firm D call. Trimming stripped 2 bases from V and 5 bases from J, with 15 bases between. The germline V gene encodes CDR1 MGHRA and CDR2 YSYEKL. The CDR3 extends over 15 amino acids.